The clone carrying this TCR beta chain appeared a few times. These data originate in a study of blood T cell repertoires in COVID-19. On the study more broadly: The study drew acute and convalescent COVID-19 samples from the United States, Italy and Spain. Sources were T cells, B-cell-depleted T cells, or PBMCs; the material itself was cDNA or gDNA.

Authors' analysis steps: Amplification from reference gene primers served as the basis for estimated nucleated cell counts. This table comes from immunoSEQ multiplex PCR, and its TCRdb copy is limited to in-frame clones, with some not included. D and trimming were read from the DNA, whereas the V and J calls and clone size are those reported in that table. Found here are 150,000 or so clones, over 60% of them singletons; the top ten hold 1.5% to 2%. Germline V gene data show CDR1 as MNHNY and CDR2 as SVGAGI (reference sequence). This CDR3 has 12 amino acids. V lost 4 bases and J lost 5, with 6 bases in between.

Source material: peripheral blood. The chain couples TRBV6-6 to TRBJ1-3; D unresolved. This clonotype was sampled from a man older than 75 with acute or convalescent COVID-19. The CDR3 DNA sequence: TGTGCCAGCAGTTCACAGAGAAACACCATATATTTT. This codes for CASSSQRNTIYF.